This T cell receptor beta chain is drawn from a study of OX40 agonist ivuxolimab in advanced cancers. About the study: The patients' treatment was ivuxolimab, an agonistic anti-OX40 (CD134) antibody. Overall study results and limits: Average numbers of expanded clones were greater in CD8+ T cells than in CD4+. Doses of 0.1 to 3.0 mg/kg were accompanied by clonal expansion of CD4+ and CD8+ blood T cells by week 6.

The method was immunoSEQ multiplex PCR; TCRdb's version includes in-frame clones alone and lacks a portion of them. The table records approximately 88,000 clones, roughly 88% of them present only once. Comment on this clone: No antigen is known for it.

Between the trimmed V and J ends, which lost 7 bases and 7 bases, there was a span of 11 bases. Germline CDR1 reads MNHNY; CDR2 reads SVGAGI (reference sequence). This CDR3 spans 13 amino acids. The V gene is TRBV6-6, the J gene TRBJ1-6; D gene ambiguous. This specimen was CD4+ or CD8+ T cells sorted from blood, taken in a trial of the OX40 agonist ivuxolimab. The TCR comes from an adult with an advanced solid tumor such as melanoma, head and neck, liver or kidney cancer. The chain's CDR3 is CASTAGINSPLHF. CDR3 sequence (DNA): TGTGCCAGCACCGCTGGGATCAATTCACCCCTCCACTTT.